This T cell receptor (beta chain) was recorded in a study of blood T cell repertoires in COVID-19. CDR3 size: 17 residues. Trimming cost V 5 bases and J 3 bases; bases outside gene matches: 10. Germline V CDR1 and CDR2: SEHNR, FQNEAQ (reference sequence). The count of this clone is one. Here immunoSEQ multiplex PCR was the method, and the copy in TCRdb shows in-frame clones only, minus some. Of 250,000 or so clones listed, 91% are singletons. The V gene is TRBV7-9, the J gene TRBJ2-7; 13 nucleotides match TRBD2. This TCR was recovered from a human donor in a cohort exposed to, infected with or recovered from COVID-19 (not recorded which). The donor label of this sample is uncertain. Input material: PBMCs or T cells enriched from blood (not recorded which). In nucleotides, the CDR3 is TGTGCCAGCAGCCGACTAGCGGGGGGCCTGGCCGTCTACGAGCAGTACTTC. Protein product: CASSRLAGGLAVYEQYF.